In its sample, the clone carrying this T cell receptor beta chain was seen a few times. Its antigen is currently unknown. Clones were sequenced by immunoSEQ multiplex PCR, and TCRdb holds only the in-frame ones, with some missing. This table holds around 1,000 clones, 65% to 85% found once. Germline-derived CDR1 and CDR2 are SGHTA and FQGTGA. V lost 5 bases to trimming and J lost 0 bases, with 3 bases between them. The CDR3 consists of 12 residues. The data derive from a study of regulatory and conventional T cells in RAG deficiency. The study's findings and limits: Omenn syndrome and CID/AS patients had around 100-fold fewer unique Treg TCR beta sequences, versus approximately 9.6-fold elsewhere.

Genomic DNA came from blood conventional CD4+ T cells gated CD25-low CD127-high. The sequence derives from a human donor with RAG deficiency presenting as combined immunodeficiency. The source material was CD4+ effector T cells sorted from blood. This chain connects TRBV7-3 to TRBJ2-3; D is unclear. CDR3 residues: CASSVSTDTQYF. The DNA of the CDR3 is TGTGCCAGCAGCGTTAGCACAGATACGCAGTATTTT.